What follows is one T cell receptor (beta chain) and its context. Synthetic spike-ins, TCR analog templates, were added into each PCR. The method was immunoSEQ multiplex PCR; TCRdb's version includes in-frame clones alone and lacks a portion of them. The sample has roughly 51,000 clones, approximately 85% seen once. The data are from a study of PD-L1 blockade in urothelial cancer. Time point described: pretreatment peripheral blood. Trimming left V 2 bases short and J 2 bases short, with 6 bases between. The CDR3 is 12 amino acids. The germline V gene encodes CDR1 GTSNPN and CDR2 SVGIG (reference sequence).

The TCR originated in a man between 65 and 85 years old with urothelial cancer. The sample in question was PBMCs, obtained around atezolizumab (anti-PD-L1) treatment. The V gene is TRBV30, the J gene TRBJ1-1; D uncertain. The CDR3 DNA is TGTGCCTGGAGTTGGAGTAACACTGAAGCTTTCTTT. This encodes CAWSWSNTEAFF.